These 26 T cell receptor beta chains were all obtained from the same sample, sequenced in a study of blood T cell repertoires in COVID-19. Libraries were prepared by immunoSEQ multiplex PCR; TCRdb keeps only in-frame clonotypes and omits some of them. In the table there are about 130,000 clones, around 86% of which are singletons. Material: peripheral blood. The receptors were sampled from a human donor in a cohort sampled during active COVID-19.

Written as DNA, the CDR3 is TGTGCCAGCTCACCACCCACAGGGGATCGCCACGAGCAGTACTTC. Encoded protein: CASSPPTGDRHEQYF. The J gene is TRBJ2-7, the V gene TRBV18; the match to TRBD1 covers 7 bases. The trim removed 0 bases at V and 5 bases at J, leaving 7 bases unmatched. The CDR3 is made up of 15 amino acids. Germline lookup yields CDR1 KGHSH and CDR2 LQKENI.

CDR3: CASSLGKRLKSNTEAFF. Here the CDR3 DNA reads TGTGCCAGCAGCTTAGGCAAGAGACTGAAATCCAACACTGAAGCTTTCTTT. V is TRBV7-8 and J is TRBJ1-1; D is unresolved. The germline V and J ends were trimmed by 1 base and 2 bases, with 17 bases remaining between them. This CDR3 contains 17 residues. CDR1 SGHVS and CDR2 FQNEAQ come from the germline V gene.

The rearrangement uses TRBV2 and TRBJ1-5; tentatively, D is TRBD1 (6 bases). Germline V gene lookup returns CDR1 SNHLY and CDR2 FYNNEI. Trimming shortened V by 5 bases and J by 1 base, and 12 bases separated the two germline ends. The CDR3 has 15 residues. The CDR3 sequence is CASSPGGQSNQPQHF. The CDR3, as DNA: TGTGCCAGCAGTCCGGGGGGGCAGAGCAATCAGCCCCAGCATTTT. The full variable domain, completed using reference TRBV2 and TRBJ1-5, is EPEVTQTPSHQVTQMGQEVILRCVPISNHLYFYWYRQILGQKVEFLVSFYNNEISEKSEIFDDQFSVERPDGSNFTLKIRSTKLEDSAMYFCASSPGGQSNQPQHFGDGTRLSIL.

The V gene is TRBV4-1, the J gene TRBJ2-6; D might be TRBD2 (5 bases). The CDR3 spans 20 residues. In germline, CDR1 is MGHRA, CDR2 YSYEKL. Trimming shortened V by 1 base and J by 0 bases, and 19 bases separated the two germline ends. CDR3 bases: TGCGCCAGCAGCCAAGGTGGAGGAGGACTTTTTGTCTCTGGGGCCAACGTCCTGACTTTC. The encoded protein is CASSQGGGGLFVSGANVLTF.

V is TRBV29-1 and J is TRBJ2-2; D may be TRBD1 (5 bases). CDR1 is SQVTM, CDR2 ANQGSEA, per germline. V gave up 3 bases and J gave up 7 bases, with 9 bases separating them. The CDR3 extends over 12 amino acids. The CDR3 DNA sequence: TGCAGCGTTGAGATCAGGGTCGGGGAGCTGTTTTTT. This encodes CSVEIRVGELFF.

This sequence joins TRBV5-1 and TRBJ1-6; 8 positions agree with TRBD1. This CDR3 is 15 amino acids long. The J segment lost 7 bases and the V segment lost 0 bases, leaving 3 bases of the junction unmatched. CDR1 is SGHRS and CDR2 is YFSETQ in the germline V gene. Here the CDR3 reads CASSLEGTGNSPLHF. The CDR3 coding sequence is TGCGCCAGCAGCTTGGAAGGGACAGGAAATTCACCCCTCCACTTT.

The genes are TRBV9 and TRBJ2-3; 12 bases match TRBD2. V gave up 0 bases and J gave up 9 bases; unmatched junction bases: 5. Germline values: CDR1 SGDLS, CDR2 YYNGEE. The CDR3 is 15 amino acids. CDR3 sequence (DNA): TGTGCCAGCAGCGTAGAGGCTAGCGGGAGGGGGACGCAGTATTTT. This gives the protein CASSVEASGRGTQYF.

The chain employs TRBV11-3 and TRBJ1-1; D ambiguous. The CDR3 has 16 amino acids. The V gene's germline CDR1 is SGHNT and CDR2 YENEEA. V was clipped by 5 bases and J by 5 bases, with 21 bases between them. In DNA, the CDR3 is TGTGCCAGCAGCCCTGACCGTGCCATAAAGAGGACTGAAGCTTTCTTT. Its protein product is CASSPDRAIKRTEAFF.

The chain is built from TRBV13 and TRBJ2-3; D remains ambiguous. CDR3 length: 13 amino acids. Trimming removed 5 bases from V and 1 base from J, with 7 bases in between. The germline V gene has CDR1 PRHDT and CDR2 FYEKMQ (reference sequence). The CDR3 here is CASSHRGTDTQYF. CDR3 bases: TGTGCCAGCAGCCACCGGGGCACAGATACGCAGTATTTT.

This sequence joins TRBV7-8 and TRBJ1-2; the D is unclear. The CDR3 is 12 residues long. Trimming took 1 base from V and 13 from J, leaving 13 bases between them. Germline V gives CDR1 SGHVS, CDR2 FQNEAQ. Written as DNA, the CDR3 is TGTGCCAGCAGCTTAGAAGCCAGACTATTCACCTTC. This gives the protein CASSLEARLFTF.

The CDR3 DNA is TGTGCCAGCAGCTTAGCAGGACTCACAGATACGCAGTATTTT. This encodes CASSLAGLTDTQYF. The chain is built from TRBV7-2 and TRBJ2-3; D possibly corresponds to TRBD2 (5 bases). Trimming took off 0 bases at V and 2 bases at J, with 6 bases between the two ends. This CDR3 region has 14 residues. Germline CDR1 is SGHTA and CDR2 is FQGNSA.

This chain joins TRBV5-6 and TRBJ1-2; D not certain. From germline, CDR1 is SGHDT and CDR2 YYEEEE. The V end lost 2 bases, the J end lost 4 bases, and 15 bases lay between the germline ends. The CDR3 spans 15 residues. CDR3 DNA sequence: TGTGCCAGCAGCTTAAGACGGCTCGAGGGCTATGGCTACACCTTC. It is translated as CASSLRRLEGYGYTF.

A word on this clone: Additional DNA sequences in this sample encode the identical CDR3. The rearrangement uses TRBV5-1 and TRBJ2-7, with 8 bases fitting TRBD1. The CDR3 length is 13 residues. CDR1 SGHRS and CDR2 YFSETQ come from the germline V gene. V gave up 2 bases and J gave up 5 bases; unmatched junction bases: 3. The CDR3 protein is CASSLGQGNEQYF. CDR3 nucleotides: TGCGCCAGCAGCTTAGGACAGGGCAACGAGCAGTACTTC. The full variable domain, completed using reference TRBV5-1 and TRBJ2-7, is KAGVTQTPRYLIKTRGQQVTLSCSPISGHRSVSWYQQTPGQGLQFLFEYFSETQRNKGNFPGRFSGRQFSNSRSEMNVSTLELGDSALYLCASSLGQGNEQYFGPGTRLTVT.

This chain joins TRBV12-5 and TRBJ1-5, with 9 positions matching TRBD1. V shed 3 bases and J 2 bases; nucleotides not matched to a gene: 5. Germline V gene sequence: CDR1 LGHNT, CDR2 FRNRAP. The CDR3 spans 16 residues. The CDR3 sequence is CASGFVQGAGNQPQHF. CDR3 DNA sequence: TGTGCTAGTGGTTTCGTACAGGGGGCGGGCAATCAGCCCCAGCATTTT.

The rearrangement links TRBV5-1 to TRBJ2-5, with TRBD2 matching over 11 bases. The CDR3 has 16 residues. Trimming removed 0 bases from V and 0 bases from J; junction bases left unmatched: 1. From germline, CDR1 is SGHRS and CDR2 YFSETQ. CDR3 loop: CASSLALAGDQETQYF. The CDR3 DNA follows: TGCGCCAGCAGCTTGGCACTAGCGGGAGACCAAGAGACCCAGTACTTC.

CDR3 DNA: TGTGCCAGCAGCCCTACAGGAGTAGCAGATACGCAGTATTTT. Its protein product is CASSPTGVADTQYF. This chain connects TRBV14 to TRBJ2-3, with D perhaps TRBD1 (5 bases). The CDR3 covers 14 residues. Germline CDR1 is SGHDN and CDR2 is FVKESK. V was trimmed by 4 bases and J by 4 bases, leaving 12 bases between them.

J is TRBJ2-3 and V is TRBV5-1; TRBD2 matches at 13 bases. The V segment lost 1 base and the J segment 0 bases; nucleotides outside the gene matches: 11. The CDR3 consists of 20 residues. Per germline, CDR1 SGHRS and CDR2 YFSETQ. DNA of the CDR3: TGCGCCAGCAGCTTGATGGCGGGACTAGCGGGACGCACTAGCACAGATACGCAGTATTTT. Its translation is CASSLMAGLAGRTSTDTQYF.

This clone was recorded only once. V usage is TRBV29-1 and J usage is TRBJ2-5, with TRBD2 matching 10 bases. Germline loops: CDR1 SQVTM, CDR2 ANQGSEA. The CDR3 covers 14 residues. V dropped 7 bases and J dropped 2; count of bases not matched to a gene: 7. The chain's CDR3 is CSGRAGGQQETQYF. CDR3 coding DNA: TGCAGCGGGAGAGCGGGAGGGCAACAAGAGACCCAGTACTTC.

V gene TRBV6-1 combines with J gene TRBJ2-7; TRBD1 aligns across 9 bases. CDR1 is MNHNS, CDR2 SASEGT, per germline. The CDR3 is 15 residues long. Losses at the gene ends were 2 bases for V and 3 bases for J; bases not matched to a gene: 5. CDR3 nucleotides: TGTGCCAGCAGTGAATTAGGGACAGGGTTCTACGAGCAGTACTTC. Translating it yields CASSELGTGFYEQYF.

J is TRBJ1-4 and V is TRBV12-3 or TRBV12-4; D gene ambiguous. Trimming removed 7 bases from V and 7 bases from J, with 13 bases in between. The CDR3 extends over 13 amino acids. The CDR3: CASTRGGIEKLFF. The CDR3 DNA is TGTGCCAGCACCAGAGGAGGCATTGAAAAACTGTTTTTT.

V is TRBV9 and J is TRBJ2-5, with 7 bases aligning to TRBD2. The length of the CDR3 is 14 residues. Germline CDR1 reads SGDLS; CDR2 reads YYNGEE. The junction had 14 bases not matched to a gene; V was cut back by 4 bases and J by 11 bases. As DNA, the CDR3 is TGTGCCAGCAGCCCCCGGGGGGACCCAACTAGGCAGTACTTC. Translation: CASSPRGDPTRQYF. The whole variable domain, remainder taken from reference TRBV9 and TRBJ2-5, is DSGVTQTPKHLITATGQRVTLRCSPRSGDLSVYWYQQSLDQGLQFLIQYYNGEERAKGNILERFSAQQFPDLHSELNLSSLELGDSALYFCASSPRGDPTRQYFGPGTRLLVL.

J is TRBJ2-2 and V is TRBV5-8; 9 bases fit TRBD2. The CDR3 runs 16 residues. V trimming: 2 bases; J trimming: 4 bases; junction bases outside the gene matches: 6. Germline CDR1 reads SGHTS; CDR2 reads YDEGEE. The CDR3 loop reads CASSFYSGRSTGELFF. CDR3 sequence (DNA): TGTGCCAGCAGCTTTTATAGCGGGAGAAGCACCGGGGAGCTGTTTTTT.

The V call is TRBV3-1 (or the pseudogene TRBV3-2), the J call TRBJ1-4, with D maybe TRBD1 (5 bases). The CDR3 spans 15 residues. CDR1 and CDR2 (germline): LGHDT, YNNKEL (reference sequence). V dropped 3 bases and J dropped 2 bases, with 10 bases sitting between them. The CDR3 protein is CASSQAGGTNEKLFF. The DNA for the CDR3 is TGTGCCAGCAGCCAGGCGGGGGGGACTAATGAAAAACTGTTTTTT.

This CDR3 is CASSSRRLETQYF. The CDR3 DNA reads TGTGCCAGCAGCTCCCGGAGGTTGGAGACCCAGTACTTC. The V call is TRBV11-2, the J call TRBJ2-5; the D gene is possibly TRBD2 (5 bases). This CDR3 contains 13 residues. Germline V lookup: CDR1 SGHAT, CDR2 FQNNGV. V lost 4 bases and J 5 bases, leaving 11 bases between the germline ends. The entire variable domain, with the rest obtained from reference TRBV11-2 and TRBJ2-5, is as follows: EAGVAQSPRYKIIEKRQSVAFWCNPISGHATLYWYQQILGQGPKLLIQFQNNGVVDDSQLPKDRFSAERLKGVDSTLKIQPAKLEDSAVYLCASSSRRLETQYFGPGTRLLVL.

The V gene is TRBV21-1, the J gene TRBJ1-2; the table's D call TRBD1 went unverified against the DNA. TRBV21-1 is flagged as a pseudogene. The CDR3 sequence is 15 residues long. Here the CDR3 DNA reads TGTGCCAGATCGGGACAGGGGACCATTTACTATGGCTACACCTTC. Protein product: CARSGQGTIYYGYTF.

The rearrangement uses TRBV12-5 and TRBJ1-2, with no clear D. The CDR3 is made up of 14 amino acids. The germline gives CDR1 LGHNT, CDR2 FRNRAP. V lost 5 bases to trimming and J lost 5 bases, with 15 bases between them. This chain's CDR3 is CASGPTSSKYGYTF. The DNA of the CDR3 is TGTGCTAGTGGTCCTACGTCCTCGAAATATGGCTACACCTTC.